The 18 T cell receptor beta chains reported below all come from one sample, sequenced in a study of blood T cells in healthy people across ages. Through a sample-barcoded 5' primer and a J-beta primer mix, a second PCR was run for roughly 7 to 11 cycles. Each CDR3 protein gets one entry after TCRdb re-called the 5' RACE reads with MiXCR. The sample has about a million distinct CDR3 sequences; 51% are singletons. The material sequenced was blood. These receptors all stem from a woman aged 55-70 years in good health.

As to this clonotype: A junction boundary mismatches the germline segment, possibly from a read error. The genes are TRBV7-2 and TRBJ2-2, with D possibly TRBD2 on 5 matching bases. The germline CDR1 and CDR2 sequences are SGHTA and FQGNSA. The CDR3 loop spans 14 amino acids. The CDR3 nucleotides are TGTGCCAGCAGCTTAGCCGGACTTACCGGGGAGCCGTTTTTT. It is translated as CASSLAGLTGEPFF.

The rearrangement joins TRBV7-9 to TRBJ1-4, with D unresolved. The CDR3 spans 15 residues. The germline gives CDR1 SEHNR, CDR2 FQNEAQ (reference sequence). Trimming cost V 1 base and J 6 bases, with 12 bases left between them. The CDR3 is CASSLEGRAHEKLFF. CDR3 nucleotide sequence: TGTGCCAGCAGCTTAGAGGGCCGGGCCCATGAAAAACTGTTTTTT.

This chain uses TRBV20-1 with TRBJ1-6, with D possibly TRBD1 on 6 matching bases. V shed 2 bases and J shed 0 bases, with 17 bases lying between them. There are 18 residues in the CDR3. Germline values: CDR1 DFQATT, CDR2 SNEGSKA (reference sequence). This CDR3 is CSARSQVTGNSYNSPLHF. The CDR3 coding sequence is TGCAGTGCTAGATCGCAGGTCACAGGGAACTCCTATAATTCACCCCTCCACTTT.

The chain uses TRBV7-2 and TRBJ1-1; TRBD1 matches 7 bases. Germline values: CDR1 SGHTA, CDR2 FQGNSA. V trimming: 7 bases; J trimming: 0 bases; junction bases outside the gene matches: 11. The CDR3 covers 16 residues. The CDR3 reads CASKRQGSLMNTEAFF. The CDR3 nucleotides read TGTGCCAGCAAGAGACAGGGCTCCTTAATGAACACTGAAGCTTTCTTT.

The CDR3 coding sequence is TGCGCCAGCAGCCCCCAGGCCGGGACGGACTACGAGCAGTACTTC. Translation gives CASSPQAGTDYEQYF. The chain joins TRBV4-1 to TRBJ2-7; D is perhaps TRBD1 or TRBD2 (5 bases each). The CDR3 is made up of 15 amino acids. Germline lookup yields CDR1 MGHRA and CDR2 YSYEKL. V dropped 4 bases and J dropped 3 bases, with 16 bases sitting between them.

The chain combines TRBV12-3 or TRBV12-4 with TRBJ1-5; 8 positions match TRBD1. With V trimmed by 5 bases and J by 2 bases, 8 bases remained unmatched. The CDR3 covers 16 residues. As DNA, the CDR3 is TGTGCCAGCAGTCCGCCAGGGGGCAGGGGCAATCAGCCCCAGCATTTT. Translation: CASSPPGGRGNQPQHF.

This clonotype came up many times. V and J are TRBV12-3 or TRBV12-4 and TRBJ2-7, with unresolved D. V gave up 6 bases and J gave up 3 bases, with 15 bases separating them. The CDR3 runs to 14 residues. In DNA form, the CDR3 reads TGTGCCAGCAGCGATCCCTTAACCCTCTACGAGCAGTACTTC. Its protein is CASSDPLTLYEQYF.

The chain joins TRBV7-2 to TRBJ2-7; 15 positions agree with TRBD2. There are 17 residues in the CDR3. Trimming took 0 bases from V and 6 from J; bases not matched to a gene: 6. CDR1 is SGHTA and CDR2 is FQGNSA in the germline V gene. The CDR3 loop is CASSLAPGLAGGVEQYF. As DNA, the CDR3 is TGTGCCAGCAGCTTAGCCCCCGGACTAGCGGGAGGGGTCGAGCAGTACTTC.

The chain uses TRBV28 and TRBJ2-3; 7 nucleotides agree with TRBD1. CDR3 length: 18 amino acids. The trim removed 1 base at V and 4 bases at J, leaving 14 bases unmatched. Germline lookup yields CDR1 MDHEN and CDR2 SYDVKM. The CDR3 is CASSLYRPGTVGSDTQYF. In nucleotides, the CDR3 is TGTGCCAGCAGTTTATACAGACCCGGGACAGTAGGATCAGATACGCAGTATTTT.

The CDR3 bases are TGTGCCAGCAGCCCCCGGACGGGGTTTCAGCCCCAGCATTTT. Translated: CASSPRTGFQPQHF. The V and J genes are TRBV7-2 and TRBJ1-5; D is unresolved. V was shortened by 5 bases and J by 6 bases, with 14 bases between the two germline ends. Germline V gene data show CDR1 as SGHTA and CDR2 as FQGNSA. CDR3 length equals 14 residues.

The CDR3 nucleotides are TGTGCCAGCAGCCCATTGGGACTAGCGGGCGACGGGACAGATACGCAGTATTTT. Encoded protein: CASSPLGLAGDGTDTQYF. The chain uses TRBV7-2 and TRBJ2-3, with 12 bases fitting TRBD2. The V gene's germline CDR1 is SGHTA and CDR2 FQGNSA. V lost 5 bases to trimming and J lost 3 bases; unmatched junction nucleotides: 12. This CDR3 has 18 amino acids.

At least ten counts were recorded for this clonotype. This sequence joins TRBV27 and TRBJ2-3, with D uncertain. Between the trimmed V and J ends, which lost 4 bases and 5 bases, there was a span of 4 bases. The CDR3 is 11 amino acids. Germline V lookup: CDR1 MNHEY, CDR2 SMNVEV (reference sequence). The CDR3 DNA reads TGTGCCAGCAGTTGGGGAGATACGCAGTATTTT. This sequence encodes CASSWGDTQYF.

For this clonotype: A read error may explain this, as a much larger clone is one base away. The CDR3: CASSAPVTYNEQFF. CDR3 DNA sequence: TGTGCCAGCAGTGCACCTGTTACCTACAATGAGCAGTTCTTC. The V call is TRBV28, the J call TRBJ2-1; D is ambiguous. Trimming took 5 bases from V and 2 from J, leaving 10 bases between them. Looked up from germline, CDR1 is MDHEN and CDR2 is SYDVKM. This CDR3 has 14 residues.

The rearrangement joins TRBV29-1 to TRBJ2-3, with D perhaps matching TRBD1 or TRBD2 (5 bases each). The germline V and J ends were trimmed by 7 bases and 2 bases, with 13 bases remaining between them. Germline CDR1 SQVTM, CDR2 ANQGSEA. The CDR3 has 13 residues. In DNA form, the CDR3 reads TGCAGCGCTGGGGGACGGTTCACAGATACGCAGTATTTT. It is translated as CSAGGRFTDTQYF.

The chain carries TRBV4-3 and TRBJ2-3, with 9 bases lining up with TRBD2. With 6 bases clipped from V and 4 bases from J, the junction kept 5 bases outside the gene matches. The CDR3 runs 14 residues. Per germline, CDR1 LGHNA and CDR2 YSLEER. The CDR3, as DNA: TGCGCCAGCAGTCATAGCGGGGGATCAGATACGCAGTATTTT. It translates to CASSHSGGSDTQYF.

This clonotype has a handful of counts. The CDR3 loop reads CASSSSLAGPQYEQYF. CDR3 sequence (DNA): TGTGCCAGCAGTTCGTCTCTAGCGGGGCCCCAATACGAGCAGTACTTC. The rearrangement links TRBV28 to TRBJ2-7, with 9 bases identical to TRBD2. This CDR3 comprises 16 residues. With 4 bases clipped from V and 4 bases from J, the junction kept 11 bases outside the gene matches. CDR1 and CDR2 (germline): MDHEN, SYDVKM.

This sequence joins TRBV7-8 and TRBJ2-3, with TRBD2 identical over 8 bases. The CDR3 length is 16 residues. V lost 5 bases to trimming and J lost 4 bases; unmatched junction nucleotides: 11. CDR1 and CDR2 from the germline V gene are SGHVS and FQNEAQ. The CDR3 protein is CASSRVAGRRADTQYF. CDR3 DNA sequence: TGTGCCAGCAGCCGCGTAGCGGGGAGGCGTGCAGATACGCAGTATTTT.

V gene TRBV20-1 combines with J gene TRBJ2-1, with TRBD2 matching over 9 bases. This CDR3 comprises 16 residues. After removal of 1 base from V and 10 bases from J, the junction contained 14 bases not matched to a gene. Germline loops: CDR1 DFQATT, CDR2 SNEGSKA (reference sequence). CDR3 sequence (DNA): TGCAGTGCTAGAGTGGCCGGGACTAGCTGGGGAGGGGAGCAGTTCTTC. Protein product: CSARVAGTSWGGEQFF.